Listed below are T cell receptor beta chains from one sample, sequenced in a study of blood T cell repertoires in COVID-19. TCRdb's copy holds only in-frame clones and misses some; the assay was immunoSEQ multiplex PCR. The sample includes some 150,000 clones, more than 80% of them seen just once. Sequenced sample: peripheral blood. These receptors all come from a human donor with acute or convalescent COVID-19. The donor label of this sample is uncertain. Each CDR3 is given with its conserved first and last residue. D genes are given only for firm matches. Expanded clones get a size class; other rows say once, few or many, or leave the size out.

clone_size: NA
j_call: TRBJ1-1
v_call: TRBV11-2
d_call: NA
cdr3_nt: TGTGCCAGCAGCTTTCGGGAGGGGACTGAAGCTTTCTTT
cdr3_aa: CASSFREGTEAFF

clone_size: NA
j_call: TRBJ1-4
v_call: TRBV24-1
d_call: TRBD1
cdr3_nt: TGTGCCACTCGGGACAGGCTTGGAAAACTGTTTTTT
cdr3_aa: CATRDRLGKLFF

clone_size: once
j_call: TRBJ1-1
v_call: TRBV7-9
d_call: TRBD1
cdr3_nt: TGTGCCAGCAGCCCCCGGACAGGGCGCACTGAAGCTTTCTTT
cdr3_aa: CASSPRTGRTEAFF

clone_size: NA
j_call: TRBJ1-2
v_call: TRBV15
d_call: NA
cdr3_nt: TGTGCCACCAGCCCCCAGAAATGGGGCGGCTACACCTTC
cdr3_aa: CATSPQKWGGYTF

clone_size: NA
j_call: TRBJ1-5
v_call: TRBV7-8
d_call: NA
cdr3_nt: TGTGCCAGCAGCCTCTTGGTGGGGGGGAGCAATCAGCCCCAGCATTTT
cdr3_aa: CASSLLVGGSNQPQHF

clone_size: NA
j_call: TRBJ1-3
v_call: TRBV6-5
d_call: NA
cdr3_nt: TGTGCCAGCAGCCTCGACAGTCTCTCTGGAAACACCATATATTTT
cdr3_aa: CASSLDSLSGNTIYF

clone_size: NA
j_call: TRBJ1-1
v_call: TRBV15
d_call: TRBD1
cdr3_nt: TGTGCCACCAGCATGGCACAGGGGTCCGGGAACACTGAAGCTTTCTTT
cdr3_aa: CATSMAQGSGNTEAFF

clone_size: NA
j_call: TRBJ2-3
v_call: TRBV9
d_call: NA
cdr3_nt: TGTGCCAGCAGTAAGCCGTCCGATACGCAGTATTTT
cdr3_aa: CASSKPSDTQYF

clone_size: NA
j_call: TRBJ2-3
v_call: TRBV19
d_call: TRBD2
cdr3_nt: TGTGCCAGTTCCACTAGCGGGGGGGTTCGAGATACGCAGTATTTT
cdr3_aa: CASSTSGGVRDTQYF

clone_size: NA
j_call: TRBJ1-2
v_call: TRBV19
d_call: NA
cdr3_nt: TGTGCCAGTTCTAGGGGGGGTACGAAAGCTAACTATGGCTACACCTTC
cdr3_aa: CASSRGGTKANYGYTF

clone_size: NA
j_call: TRBJ2-7
v_call: TRBV19
d_call: TRBD2
cdr3_nt: TGTGCCAGTAGTCAGACTAGCGGGGGGTCCTACGAGCAGTACTTC
cdr3_aa: CASSQTSGGSYEQYF

clone_size: NA
j_call: TRBJ2-1
v_call: TRBV7-9
d_call: NA
cdr3_nt: TGTGCCAGCAGCTTTAACTGGGAGCCATCCTACAATGAGCAGTTCTTC
cdr3_aa: CASSFNWEPSYNEQFF

clone_size: NA
j_call: TRBJ2-3
v_call: TRBV6-5
d_call: TRBD2
cdr3_nt: TGTGCCAGCCTCCTAGCGGGGACAGATACGCAGTATTTT
cdr3_aa: CASLLAGTDTQYF

clone_size: NA
j_call: TRBJ2-1
v_call: TRBV29-1
d_call: TRBD1
cdr3_nt: TGCAGCGCCGGGGACAGGGGGTTTGAAAATGAGCAGTTCTTC
cdr3_aa: CSAGDRGFENEQFF

clone_size: NA
j_call: TRBJ2-5
v_call: TRBV19
d_call: TRBD1
cdr3_nt: TGTGCCAGTAGCAGACTGGGGACAGGCCGGGAGACCCAGTACTTC
cdr3_aa: CASSRLGTGRETQYF

clone_size: NA
j_call: TRBJ1-4
v_call: TRBV24-1
d_call: NA
cdr3_nt: TGTGCCACCAGTGATTTTAACTCCCGGGAGGGAGAAGAAAAACTGTTTTTT
cdr3_aa: CATSDFNSREGEEKLFF

clone_size: NA
j_call: TRBJ2-7
v_call: TRBV10-2
d_call: NA
cdr3_nt: TGCGCCAGCAGTGACAGGGGTTACGAGCAGTACTTC
cdr3_aa: CASSDRGYEQYF

clone_size: NA
j_call: TRBJ1-2
v_call: TRBV27
d_call: TRBD1
cdr3_nt: TGTGCCAGCAGTCTCGGACAGGGGTACGCTGGCTACACCTTC
cdr3_aa: CASSLGQGYAGYTF

clone_size: NA
j_call: TRBJ2-2
v_call: TRBV24-1
d_call: TRBD1
cdr3_nt: TGTGCCACCAGGGCCCGGGACAGGGGCAATACCGGGGAGCTGTTTTTT
cdr3_aa: CATRARDRGNTGELFF

clone_size: few
j_call: TRBJ2-3
v_call: TRBV29-1
d_call: TRBD1
cdr3_nt: TGCAGCGTCCCGGGACAGGGGCCATCAGATACGCAGTATTTT
cdr3_aa: CSVPGQGPSDTQYF

clone_size: few
j_call: TRBJ1-1
v_call: TRBV18
d_call: TRBD1
cdr3_nt: TGTGCCAGCTCACCGGGACAGGGGGGCACTGAAGCTTTCTTT
cdr3_aa: CASSPGQGGTEAFF

clone_size: NA
j_call: TRBJ2-2
v_call: TRBV7-9
d_call: NA
cdr3_nt: TGTGCCAGCAAACCACCTAGGGGGTTGGACACCGGGGAGCTGTTTTTT
cdr3_aa: CASKPPRGLDTGELFF

clone_size: NA
j_call: TRBJ1-2
v_call: TRBV24-1
d_call: TRBD1
cdr3_nt: TGTGCCACCAGTGAATCTCGGGCAGGGGGCTATGGCTACACCTTC
cdr3_aa: CATSESRAGGYGYTF

clone_size: NA
j_call: TRBJ1-5
v_call: TRBV21-1
d_call: NA
cdr3_nt: TGTGCCAGCAGCAGGGAGTTAAGGGGCAATCAGCCCCAGCATTTT
cdr3_aa: CASSRELRGNQPQHF

clone_size: NA
j_call: TRBJ2-5
v_call: TRBV7-6
d_call: TRBD2
cdr3_nt: TGTGCCAGCAGCTTACAAGAATCGACTAGCGGGGAAACCCAAGAGACCCAGTACTTC
cdr3_aa: CASSLQESTSGETQETQYF

clone_size: NA
j_call: TRBJ2-3
v_call: TRBV9
d_call: TRBD2
cdr3_nt: TGTGCCAGCAGCGGTAGCGGGGGGGCCGCAGATACGCAGTATTTT
cdr3_aa: CASSGSGGAADTQYF

clone_size: NA
j_call: TRBJ1-5
v_call: TRBV15
d_call: NA
cdr3_nt: TGTGCCACCAGCACCGGGGGGGGCCGCAATCAGCCCCAGCATTTT
cdr3_aa: CATSTGGGRNQPQHF

clone_size: NA
j_call: TRBJ2-5
v_call: TRBV11-2
d_call: NA
cdr3_nt: TGTGCCAGCAGCTTATGGGGCCCCCAAGAGACCCAGTACTTC
cdr3_aa: CASSLWGPQETQYF

clone_size: NA
j_call: TRBJ2-1
v_call: TRBV11-3
d_call: TRBD2
cdr3_nt: TGTGCCAGCAGCCCTGAAGCGGGGCCGAATGAGCAGTTCTTC
cdr3_aa: CASSPEAGPNEQFF

clone_size: NA
j_call: TRBJ1-5
v_call: TRBV10-3
d_call: TRBD1
cdr3_nt: TGTGCCATCAGTTCTTCCGGGACAGGGGGCTCGTTTTCCCAGCCCCAGCATTTT
cdr3_aa: CAISSSGTGGSFSQPQHF

clone_size: NA
j_call: TRBJ2-5
v_call: TRBV7-9
d_call: TRBD2
cdr3_nt: TGTGCCAGCAGCTTAACGCGGGGGGTTCCTCAAGAGACCCAGTACTTC
cdr3_aa: CASSLTRGVPQETQYF

clone_size: NA
j_call: TRBJ2-2
v_call: TRBV13
d_call: TRBD2
cdr3_nt: TGTGCCAGCAGCTCCTCTCTAGTCCAGCGGGGGGGCTTCAACACCGGGGAGCTGTTTTTT
cdr3_aa: CASSSSLVQRGGFNTGELFF

clone_size: NA
j_call: TRBJ1-3
v_call: TRBV30
d_call: TRBD1
cdr3_nt: TGTGCCTGGGACAGGGGGCTCGGAAACACCATATATTTT
cdr3_aa: CAWDRGLGNTIYF

clone_size: NA
j_call: TRBJ1-1
v_call: TRBV30
d_call: NA
cdr3_nt: TGTGCCTGGGGACAAGGGGGAACTGAAGCTTTCTTT
cdr3_aa: CAWGQGGTEAFF

clone_size: NA
j_call: TRBJ1-2
v_call: TRBV30
d_call: TRBD1
cdr3_nt: TGTGCCTGGAGTGAGAGCGACAGGGGGCAAATTGGCTACACCTTC
cdr3_aa: CAWSESDRGQIGYTF

clone_size: NA
j_call: TRBJ2-2
v_call: TRBV7-2
d_call: TRBD2
cdr3_nt: TGTGCCAGCATTCTGCGAAGCGGGGCCACCACCGGGGAGCTGTTTTTT
cdr3_aa: CASILRSGATTGELFF

clone_size: once
j_call: TRBJ2-1
v_call: TRBV5-1
d_call: NA
cdr3_nt: TGCGCCAGCAGTTTACTCTACAATGAGCAGTTCTTC
cdr3_aa: CASSLLYNEQFF

clone_size: NA
j_call: TRBJ1-2
v_call: TRBV7-9
d_call: TRBD1
cdr3_nt: TGTGCCAGCAGCACAACGGGACAGGGTACGGGCGGCTACACCTTC
cdr3_aa: CASSTTGQGTGGYTF

clone_size: NA
j_call: TRBJ2-1
v_call: TRBV19
d_call: NA
cdr3_nt: TGTGCCAGTGGGGCGAGCTCCTACAATGAGCAGTTCTTC
cdr3_aa: CASGASSYNEQFF

clone_size: few
j_call: TRBJ2-7
v_call: TRBV3-1/TRBV3-2
d_call: NA
cdr3_nt: TGTGCCAGCAGCGCGCGACACCTATCCTACGAGCAGTACTTC
cdr3_aa: CASSARHLSYEQYF

clone_size: NA
j_call: TRBJ2-1
v_call: TRBV9
d_call: TRBD1
cdr3_nt: TGTGCCAGCAGCGTAGCTGGGACAGCATCCGGCAATGAGCAGTTCTTC
cdr3_aa: CASSVAGTASGNEQFF

clone_size: NA
j_call: TRBJ1-5
v_call: TRBV15
d_call: TRBD1
cdr3_nt: TGTGCCACCAGCAGAGATCAGTGGGGACAGGGTAGGAATCAGCCCCAGCATTTT
cdr3_aa: CATSRDQWGQGRNQPQHF

clone_size: NA
j_call: TRBJ1-3
v_call: TRBV3-1/TRBV3-2
d_call: NA
cdr3_nt: TGTGCCAGCAGCCAAGGATGGCAGGGTTCTGGAAACACCATATATTTT
cdr3_aa: CASSQGWQGSGNTIYF

clone_size: NA
j_call: TRBJ2-1
v_call: TRBV7-2
d_call: TRBD1
cdr3_nt: TGTGCCAGCAGCTTAGTAGGGGTGGGACAGGGCTACAATGAGCAGTTCTTC
cdr3_aa: CASSLVGVGQGYNEQFF

clone_size: NA
j_call: TRBJ1-3
v_call: TRBV19
d_call: NA
cdr3_nt: TGTGCCAGTAGTCTCGGGACAACTCGTGGAAACACCATATATTTT
cdr3_aa: CASSLGTTRGNTIYF

clone_size: NA
j_call: TRBJ2-3
v_call: TRBV5-1
d_call: NA
cdr3_nt: TGCGCCAGCAGCCTACAAGGAAGCGGCCCAGATACGCAGTATTTT
cdr3_aa: CASSLQGSGPDTQYF

clone_size: NA
j_call: TRBJ2-5
v_call: TRBV3-1/TRBV3-2
d_call: TRBD2
cdr3_nt: TGTGCCAGCAGCCAAGTACCAAGCGGGGGTCTCCAAGAGACCCAGTACTTC
cdr3_aa: CASSQVPSGGLQETQYF

clone_size: NA
j_call: TRBJ2-2
v_call: TRBV2
d_call: TRBD1
cdr3_nt: TGTGCCAGCATTTTTCCGGGACAGGGAAGGCTCGGGGAGCTGTTTTTT
cdr3_aa: CASIFPGQGRLGELFF

clone_size: NA
j_call: TRBJ2-2
v_call: TRBV6-5
d_call: NA
cdr3_nt: TGTGCCAGCAGTCCAGGCCCCGGGGAGCTGTTTTTT
cdr3_aa: CASSPGPGELFF

clone_size: NA
j_call: TRBJ2-2
v_call: TRBV27
d_call: TRBD1
cdr3_nt: TGTGCCAGCAGTCAGGACAGGGGGATGAACACCGGGGAGCTGTTTTTT
cdr3_aa: CASSQDRGMNTGELFF

clone_size: few
j_call: TRBJ1-1
v_call: TRBV20-1
d_call: NA
cdr3_nt: TGCAGTGCACTAGGGCAGAGTGAAGCTTTCTTT
cdr3_aa: CSALGQSEAFF

clone_size: once
j_call: TRBJ1-4
v_call: TRBV30
d_call: NA
cdr3_nt: TGTGCCTGGAGTGTAGGAGCCAGGGGATCTAATGAAAAACTGTTTTTT
cdr3_aa: CAWSVGARGSNEKLFF

clone_size: NA
j_call: TRBJ1-2
v_call: TRBV6-5
d_call: NA
cdr3_nt: TGTGCCAGCAGTTACGTACAGGGCTATGGCTACACCTTC
cdr3_aa: CASSYVQGYGYTF

clone_size: NA
j_call: TRBJ2-1
v_call: TRBV5-6
d_call: NA
cdr3_nt: TGTGCCAGCACCCAGGTAATAGGTAGCTCCTACAATGAGCAGTTCTTC
cdr3_aa: CASTQVIGSSYNEQFF

clone_size: NA
j_call: TRBJ1-1
v_call: TRBV3-1/TRBV3-2
d_call: NA
cdr3_nt: TGTGCCAGCCGACCTAGCGGAATGAACACTGAAGCTTTCTTT
cdr3_aa: CASRPSGMNTEAFF

clone_size: NA
j_call: TRBJ1-5
v_call: TRBV7-8
d_call: TRBD1
cdr3_nt: TGTGCCAGCAGCCATGGGACAGGTGGTTATAGCAATCAGCCCCAGCATTTT
cdr3_aa: CASSHGTGGYSNQPQHF

clone_size: NA
j_call: TRBJ2-1
v_call: TRBV4-1
d_call: NA
cdr3_nt: TGCGCCAGCAGCCAAGTACTGGGAGCCTACAATGAGCAGTTCTTC
cdr3_aa: CASSQVLGAYNEQFF

clone_size: NA
j_call: TRBJ1-1
v_call: TRBV2
d_call: NA
cdr3_nt: TGTGCCAGCAGTGATTCGTTGAACACTGAAGCTTTCTTT
cdr3_aa: CASSDSLNTEAFF

clone_size: NA
j_call: TRBJ1-1
v_call: TRBV7-9
d_call: NA
cdr3_nt: TGTGCCAGCAGCTTAGCGGGGGGACGGAGGAACACTGAAGCTTTCTTT
cdr3_aa: CASSLAGGRRNTEAFF

clone_size: NA
j_call: TRBJ1-1
v_call: TRBV12-5
d_call: NA
cdr3_nt: TGTGCTAGTGGTCCGCGGGGGGTCATGAACACTGAAGCTTTCTTT
cdr3_aa: CASGPRGVMNTEAFF